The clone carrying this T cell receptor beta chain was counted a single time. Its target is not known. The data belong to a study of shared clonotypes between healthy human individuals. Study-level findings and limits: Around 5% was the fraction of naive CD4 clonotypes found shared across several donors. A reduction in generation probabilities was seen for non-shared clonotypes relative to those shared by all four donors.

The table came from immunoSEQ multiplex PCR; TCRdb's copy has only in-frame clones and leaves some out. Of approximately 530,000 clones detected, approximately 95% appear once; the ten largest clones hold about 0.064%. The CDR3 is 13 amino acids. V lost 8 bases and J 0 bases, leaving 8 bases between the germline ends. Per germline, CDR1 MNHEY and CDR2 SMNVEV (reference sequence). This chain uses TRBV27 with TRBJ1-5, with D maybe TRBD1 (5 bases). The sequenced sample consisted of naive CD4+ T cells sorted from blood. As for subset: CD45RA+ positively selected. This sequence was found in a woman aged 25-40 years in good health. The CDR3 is CASRQHSNQPQHF. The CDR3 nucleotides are TGTGCCAGCCGACAGCATAGCAATCAGCCCCAGCATTTT.